This passage covers 27 T cell receptor beta chains from one sample sequenced in a study of blood T cell repertoires in COVID-19. Data came from immunoSEQ multiplex PCR; TCRdb stores just in-frame clones and leaves some out. The sample contains about 150,000 clones, 84% of which appear only once. Sequencing input: peripheral blood. The receptors here all came from a woman aged 45-65 years with acute or convalescent COVID-19.

The J gene is TRBJ2-1, the V gene TRBV7-2; 10 bases align to TRBD2. The CDR3 sequence is 15 residues long. CDR1 and CDR2 from the germline V gene are SGHTA and FQGNSA. With 3 bases clipped from V and 6 bases from J, the junction kept 5 bases outside the gene matches. CDR3 protein: CASSLGAGGFNEQFF. Here the CDR3 DNA reads TGTGCCAGCAGCTTGGGAGCGGGGGGGTTCAATGAGCAGTTCTTC.

V is TRBV11-3 and J is TRBJ2-3; 10 nucleotides agree with TRBD2. There are 13 residues in the CDR3. Germline V gene lookup returns CDR1 SGHNT and CDR2 YENEEA. V lost 8 bases to trimming and J lost 7 bases; unmatched junction nucleotides: 6. The CDR3 protein is CASRPAGGHTQYF. The DNA for the CDR3 is TGTGCCAGCCGACCAGCGGGGGGGCATACGCAGTATTTT.

This chain uses TRBV6-6 with TRBJ1-5; D gene uncertain. CDR3 length: 11 amino acids. Germline loops: CDR1 MNHNY, CDR2 SVGAGI (reference sequence). Trimming cost V 5 bases and J 4 bases, with 3 bases left between them. The CDR3 DNA follows: TGTGCCAGCAGTGCGAATCAGCCCCAGCATTTT. As protein: CASSANQPQHF.

This chain uses TRBV19 with TRBJ2-7; D might be TRBD2 (7 bases). Trimming removed 7 bases from V and 7 bases from J, with 17 bases in between. This CDR3 region has 13 residues. Germline loops: CDR1 LNHDA, CDR2 SQIVND (reference sequence). The DNA of the CDR3 is TGTGCCAGTACCTCCGCGGGGGCGCGAGAGCAGTACTTC. Translation: CASTSAGAREQYF. Complete variable domain (other parts from reference TRBV19 and TRBJ2-7): DGGITQSPKYLFRKEGQNVTLSCEQNLNHDAMYWYRQDPGQGLRLIYYSQIVNDFQKGDIAEGYSVSREKKESFPLTVTSAQKNPTAFYLCASTSAGAREQYFGPGTRLTVT.

The chain is built from TRBV27 and TRBJ2-7; TRBD1 matches at 7 bases. The CDR3 extends over 15 amino acids. The V segment lost 0 bases and the J segment 2 bases; nucleotides outside the gene matches: 4. Germline V CDR1 and CDR2: MNHEY, SMNVEV (reference sequence). CDR3 residues: CASSLSGGNTYEQYF. In DNA, the CDR3 is TGTGCCAGCAGTTTATCAGGGGGCAATACCTACGAGCAGTACTTC.

The rearrangement links TRBV5-1 to TRBJ2-1; 11 bases match TRBD2. Unmatched junction bases numbered 2, after V lost 0 bases and J lost 3 bases. The germline gives CDR1 SGHRS, CDR2 YFSETQ. The CDR3 has 16 amino acids. The CDR3 is CASSLVTSGSYNEQFF. The CDR3 nucleotides are TGCGCCAGCAGCTTGGTTACTAGCGGGAGCTACAATGAGCAGTTCTTC.

The gene calls are TRBV19 and TRBJ1-4, with D unclear. The germline CDR1 and CDR2 sequences are LNHDA and SQIVND (reference sequence). Trimming pared 6 bases from V and 3 bases from J, leaving 17 bases between. CDR3 size: 16 residues. For the CDR3, the DNA is TGTGCCAGTAGCCCCCCGGGAGGGCGGTCTAATGAAAAACTGTTTTTT. It specifies CASSPPGGRSNEKLFF.

This chain joins TRBV1 and TRBJ2-6; the DNA was not compared with TRBD1, the D call given in the table. TRBV1 is a recognized pseudogene. This CDR3 region has 19 residues. The CDR3 coding sequence is TGCACCAGCAGCCAAGATAAGGGGGACAGGGACTCTGGGGCCAACGTCCTGACTTTC. Its translation: CTSSQDKGDRDSGANVLTF.

In this sample, this clone turned up a few times. V and J are TRBV7-6 and TRBJ1-2; 8 nucleotides line up with TRBD1. Losses at the gene ends were 1 base for V and 6 bases for J; bases not matched to a gene: 4. Germline assignment: CDR1 SGHVS and CDR2 FNYEAQ. This CDR3 is built from 14 residues. CDR3 sequence reads: CASSLGQGMNGYTF. CDR3 nucleotide sequence: TGTGCCAGCAGCTTAGGACAGGGGATGAATGGCTACACCTTC.

The J gene is TRBJ2-7, the V gene TRBV7-2; 12 bases map to TRBD1. This CDR3 has 17 residues. CDR1 is SGHTA and CDR2 is FQGNSA in the germline V gene. Trimming at V came to 1 base and at J to 4 bases, leaving 8 bases not matched to a gene. The CDR3 here is CASSLVGPGQGAYEQYF. CDR3 DNA sequence: TGTGCCAGCAGCTTAGTGGGGCCGGGACAGGGGGCTTACGAGCAGTACTTC.

This clone was detected once. The V call is TRBV7-2, the J call TRBJ1-4; possibly TRBD1 for D (6 bases). From germline, CDR1 is SGHTA and CDR2 FQGNSA. The V gene lost 0 bases and the J gene lost 7 bases, with 15 bases spanning the gap. This CDR3 is 16 amino acids long. CDR3 nucleotide sequence: TGTGCCAGCAGCTTAGCGCCGGGGGGGCGCGTTGAAAAACTGTTTTTT. Translating it yields CASSLAPGGRVEKLFF.

J is TRBJ2-7 and V is TRBV28, with 7 positions matching TRBD1. Germline lookup yields CDR1 MDHEN and CDR2 SYDVKM. This CDR3 has 14 residues. The junction had 8 bases not matched to a gene; V was cut back by 7 bases and J by 2 bases. CDR3 nucleotides: TGTGCCAGCACCTTAAGAGGGGGCCCCTACGAGCAGTACTTC. Its translation: CASTLRGGPYEQYF.

The chain uses TRBV12-5 and TRBJ1-4, with unresolved D. V was clipped by 2 bases and J by 8 bases, with 15 bases between them. This CDR3 comprises 15 residues. The germline CDR1 and CDR2 sequences are LGHNT and FRNRAP. CDR3 in DNA: TGTGCTAGTGGTTTGCCTATCGGGAGGGAAGAAAAACTGTTTTTT. As protein: CASGLPIGREEKLFF. Full variable domain (rest looked up from reference TRBV12-5 and TRBJ1-4): DARVTQTPRHKVTEMGQEVTMRCQPILGHNTVFWYRQTMMQGLELLAYFRNRAPLDDSGMPKDRFSAEMPDATLATLKIQPSEPRDSAVYFCASGLPIGREEKLFFGSGTQLSVL.

The chain links TRBV6-5 to TRBJ1-6; the D is unclear. This CDR3 contains 15 residues. The V gene's germline CDR1 is MNHEY and CDR2 SVGAGI. The ends were cut back, 6 bases at V and 5 bases at J, with 14 bases in the middle. The CDR3 protein is CASRRSVLNNSPLHF. CDR3 DNA sequence: TGTGCCAGCAGGCGGTCGGTCCTTAATAATTCACCCCTCCACTTT.

This chain joins TRBV6-5 and TRBJ1-5; D is unresolved. This CDR3 spans 13 amino acids. V was trimmed by 6 bases and J by 1 base, leaving 7 bases between them. Germline CDR1 reads MNHEY; CDR2 reads SVGAGI. The CDR3 spells CASSDTSNQPQHF. The CDR3 DNA sequence: TGTGCCAGCAGCGACACAAGCAATCAGCCCCAGCATTTT.

The chain has TRBV6-4 and TRBJ2-7, with 7 bases lining up with TRBD2. Looked up from germline, CDR1 is MRHNA and CDR2 is SNTAGT. The CDR3 sequence is 17 residues long. Trimming at V came to 2 bases and at J to 6 bases, leaving 16 bases not matched to a gene. This CDR3 reads CASSDASGRGGNCEQYF. The CDR3 region has the DNA TGTGCCAGCAGTGACGCTAGCGGACGAGGAGGGAATTGCGAGCAGTACTTC.

The chain is built from TRBV28 and TRBJ2-1; D remains ambiguous. The CDR3 consists of 11 residues. The ends were cut back, 6 bases at V and 3 bases at J, with 3 bases in the middle. CDR1 and CDR2 from the germline V gene are MDHEN and SYDVKM. This chain's CDR3 is CASRLYNEQFF. The CDR3, as DNA: TGTGCCAGCAGACTCTACAATGAGCAGTTCTTC.

This clone was found once. The chain combines TRBV7-3 with TRBJ2-7; 11 bases are a match to TRBD1. V was clipped by 5 bases and J by 3 bases; unmatched bases: 6. Germline CDR1 SGHTA, CDR2 FQGTGA. The CDR3 totals 15 residues. CDR3 protein: CASSLGTGGNYEQYF. CDR3 bases: TGTGCCAGCAGCCTAGGGACAGGGGGTAACTACGAGCAGTACTTC. Complete variable domain (other parts from reference TRBV7-3 and TRBJ2-7): GAGVSQTPSNKVTEKGKYVELRCDPISGHTALYWYRQSLGQGPEFLIYFQGTGAADDSGLPNDRFFAVRPEGSVSTLKIQRTERGDSAVYLCASSLGTGGNYEQYFGPGTRLTVT.

This clone occurred once. V usage is TRBV24-1 and J usage is TRBJ2-1; the match to TRBD1 covers 8 bases. The germline V gene has CDR1 KGHDR and CDR2 SFDVKD. Trimming took 1 base from V and 7 from J; bases not matched to a gene: 2. The CDR3 is made up of 14 amino acids. The CDR3, as DNA: TGTGCCACCAGTGATTTAGGGACAGGAAATGAGCAGTTCTTC. Translation gives CATSDLGTGNEQFF.

Comment on this clone: The same CDR3 also results from other DNA sequences found in this sample. V gene TRBV18 combines with J gene TRBJ2-3, with D uncertain. The length of the CDR3 is 14 residues. The germline V gene has CDR1 KGHSH and CDR2 LQKENI. The V end was cut by 3 bases, the J end by 1 base, with 8 bases between. The CDR3 DNA follows: TGTGCCAGCTCACCCGACTCGGGCACAGATACGCAGTATTTT. Protein product: CASSPDSGTDTQYF. Full variable domain (outside the CDR3, taken from reference TRBV18 and TRBJ2-3): NAGVMQNPRHLVRRRGQEARLRCSPMKGHSHVYWYRQLPEEGLKFMVYLQKENIIDESGMPKERFSAEFPKEGPSILRIQQVVRGDSAAYFCASSPDSGTDTQYFGPGTRLTVL.

V and J are TRBV10-3 and TRBJ2-2, with D maybe TRBD2 (6 bases). CDR3 size: 15 residues. Germline V gives CDR1 ENHRY, CDR2 SYGVKD. V was cut by 6 bases and J by 4 bases, with 15 bases left in between. CDR3 protein: CAISREAGSTGELFF. The CDR3 DNA reads as TGTGCCATCAGCAGGGAGGCGGGTTCCACCGGGGAGCTGTTTTTT.

The CDR3, as DNA: TGTGCCAGCAGCCCGAGGGGGACTAACCCCTACAATGAGCAGTTCTTC. It is translated as CASSPRGTNPYNEQFF. The chain couples TRBV5-4 to TRBJ2-1; D is possibly TRBD2 (7 bases). The CDR3 consists of 16 residues. The ends were cut back, 4 bases at V and 2 bases at J, with 16 bases in the middle. CDR1 and CDR2 (germline): SGHNT, YYREEE (reference sequence).

The chain employs TRBV10-2 and TRBJ1-1, with 7 bases that match TRBD1. V lost 8 bases to trimming and J lost 1 base; unmatched junction nucleotides: 4. Germline lookup yields CDR1 WSHSY and CDR2 SAAADI. CDR3 length: 13 amino acids. The CDR3 loop reads CASVRQGNTEAFF. In DNA, the CDR3 is TGCGCCAGCGTACGACAGGGGAACACTGAAGCTTTCTTT.

V and J are TRBV19 and TRBJ2-3, with a possible D match to TRBD2 (5 bases). V was clipped by 1 base and J by 7 bases, with 6 bases between them. Germline-derived CDR1 and CDR2 are LNHDA and SQIVND (reference sequence). This CDR3 is 12 amino acids long. CDR3 residues: CASSIGEYTQYF. For the CDR3, the DNA is TGTGCCAGTAGTATAGGGGAGTATACGCAGTATTTT.

This chain uses TRBV7-7 with TRBJ1-3; D is perhaps TRBD1 (5 bases). Germline V gene lookup returns CDR1 SSHAT and CDR2 FNYEAQ (reference sequence). The germline V and J ends were trimmed by 5 bases and 0 bases, with 11 bases remaining between them. There are 15 residues in the CDR3. The chain's CDR3 is CASSPGPHSGNTIYF. The CDR3 region has the DNA TGTGCCAGCAGCCCAGGGCCCCACTCTGGAAACACCATATATTTT. Full variable domain (outside the CDR3, taken from reference TRBV7-7 and TRBJ1-3): GAGVSQSPRYKVTKRGQDVTLRCDPISSHATLYWYQQALGQGPEFLTYFNYEAQPDKSGLPSDRFSAERPEGSISTLTIQRTEQRDSAMYRCASSPGPHSGNTIYFGEGSWLTVV.

Comments on this clone: Within the sample, other DNA sequences also encode this same CDR3. V is TRBV7-9 and J is TRBJ2-3; TRBD2 is a possible D gene (6 bases). Germline CDR1 is SEHNR and CDR2 is FQNEAQ (reference sequence). The CDR3 is 15 residues long. V was cut by 5 bases and J by 0 bases, with 12 bases left in between. The CDR3 coding sequence is TGTGCCAGCAGCCCCCCGGGACTTAGCACAGATACGCAGTATTTT. Its translation is CASSPPGLSTDTQYF.

The rearrangement joins TRBV12-3 or TRBV12-4 to TRBJ1-2; no reliable D call. The CDR3 has 13 amino acids. V gave up 1 base and J gave up 7 bases, with 10 bases separating them. The CDR3 sequence: CASSLGRVIGYTF. The CDR3 DNA reads TGTGCCAGCAGTTTAGGGAGGGTCATTGGCTACACCTTC.